This entry lists 28 T cell receptor beta chains sequenced from one sample in a study of cytomegalovirus exposure and HLA in healthy donors. PCR amplification relied on 60 Vbeta primers (plus 13 Jbeta primers). Method: immunoSEQ multiplex PCR; TCRdb's copy keeps in-frame clones and lacks some. Of 150,000 to 200,000 clones in the sample, 79% are singletons; the top ten hold less than 2.5%. Material for sequencing was PBMCs. These receptor sequences come from a woman aged 50 to 60 in good health and CMV-seronegative.

V is TRBV5-1 and J is TRBJ2-5, with 11 positions matching TRBD1. Losses at the gene ends were 4 bases for V and 5 bases for J; bases not matched to a gene: 10. This CDR3 is built from 16 residues. Looked up from germline, CDR1 is SGHRS and CDR2 is YFSETQ. CDR3 residues: CASSPPVGTGGETQYF. As DNA, the CDR3 is TGCGCCAGCAGCCCGCCCGTGGGGACAGGGGGGGAGACCCAGTACTTC.

This chain uses TRBV28 with TRBJ2-5, with TRBD1 matching 10 bases. V trimming: 2 bases; J trimming: 5 bases; junction bases outside the gene matches: 5. Germline CDR1 reads MDHEN; CDR2 reads SYDVKM. The CDR3 totals 15 residues. For the CDR3, the DNA is TGTGCCAGCAGTTTAGGGACAGGGGTTAGGGAGACCCAGTACTTC. Translation gives CASSLGTGVRETQYF.

This chain links TRBV4-3 with TRBJ2-1; the match to TRBD1 covers 7 bases. Germline trimming cut 0 bases from V and 3 bases from J; bases unmatched to any gene: 5. Germline CDR1 and CDR2: LGHNA and YSLEER. The CDR3 spans 16 residues. CDR3 sequence: CASSQEVRQGYNEQFF. The CDR3 bases are TGCGCCAGCAGCCAAGAAGTGAGACAGGGCTACAATGAGCAGTTCTTC.

DNA for the CDR3: TGTGCCAGCAGCGGTGTCGGGGACAGGGGTACCTACGAGCAGTACTTC. This sequence encodes CASSGVGDRGTYEQYF. The V call is TRBV9, the J call TRBJ2-5; 10 nucleotides align to TRBD1. TRBJ2-7 explains the end of the DNA better; the J call may be wrong. There are 16 residues in the CDR3. Germline CDR1 is SGDLS and CDR2 is YYNGEE.

This chain joins TRBV9 and TRBJ2-2, with D unclear. CDR3 length equals 15 residues. Trimming took off 0 bases at V and 2 bases at J, with 8 bases between the two ends. The germline gives CDR1 SGDLS, CDR2 YYNGEE. The DNA of the CDR3 is TGTGCCAGCAGCGTAGGCGGAGTAAACACCGGGGAGCTGTTTTTT. This translates into CASSVGGVNTGELFF.

This chain links TRBV19 with TRBJ1-5, with TRBD1 as a possible D gene (6 bases). Deletions cut 7 bases from V and 4 bases from J, with 17 bases between. Germline CDR1 reads LNHDA; CDR2 reads SQIVND (reference sequence). CDR3 size: 15 residues. CDR3: CASTRDTRRNQPQHF. In nucleotides, the CDR3 is TGTGCCAGTACCCGGGACACCCGCCGAAATCAGCCCCAGCATTTT.

The chain recombines TRBV6-5 with TRBJ1-2; D gene uncertain. Germline CDR1 is MNHEY and CDR2 is SVGAGI. This CDR3 has 11 residues. Trimming removed 2 bases from V and 8 bases from J, with 6 bases in between. The CDR3 loop reads CASSYGLGYTF. The CDR3 coding sequence is TGTGCCAGCAGTTACGGGCTAGGCTACACCTTC.

The V call is TRBV2, the J call TRBJ1-2; D is ambiguous. V was trimmed by 2 bases and J by 8 bases, leaving 12 bases between them. CDR3 length: 13 amino acids. CDR1 and CDR2 (germline): SNHLY, FYNNEI. The CDR3 reads CASSENRLLGYTF. The CDR3 DNA reads as TGTGCCAGCAGTGAAAACCGACTACTGGGCTACACCTTC.

Comment on this clone: This sample includes further DNA sequences coding for the same CDR3. The CDR3 region is CASSPGQGNQPQHF. The CDR3 DNA reads TGTGCCAGCTCACCGGGACAGGGAAATCAGCCCCAGCATTTT. The chain has TRBV18 and TRBJ1-5; TRBD1 matches at 9 bases. V lost 3 bases, J lost 4 bases, and 1 base stayed unmatched. This CDR3 comprises 14 residues. Germline V gene data show CDR1 as KGHSH and CDR2 as LQKENI.

V usage is TRBV5-1 and J usage is TRBJ1-5; a weak D match, TRBD1 (6 bases). V lost 0 bases to trimming and J lost 2 bases, with 15 bases between them. Germline CDR1 and CDR2: SGHRS and YFSETQ. This CDR3 is built from 17 residues. The CDR3 DNA follows: TGCGCCAGCAGCTTGGGACCCCAGGGGATGGGCAATCAGCCCCAGCATTTT. Translation: CASSLGPQGMGNQPQHF.

This chain uses TRBV28 with TRBJ2-5; 11 bases match TRBD2. Germline V gene data show CDR1 as MDHEN and CDR2 as SYDVKM. Trimming cost V 6 bases and J 5 bases; bases outside gene matches: 8. This CDR3 spans 15 amino acids. CDR3 loop: CASRIAGGPAETQYF. As DNA, the CDR3 is TGTGCCAGCAGAATAGCGGGGGGGCCCGCGGAGACCCAGTACTTC.

The V gene is TRBV7-8, the J gene TRBJ2-7, with 9 bases aligning to TRBD1. Losses at the gene ends were 5 bases for V and 3 bases for J; bases not matched to a gene: 5. CDR1 is SGHVS, CDR2 FQNEAQ, per germline. The CDR3 runs 14 residues. The CDR3 protein is CASSPKTGGYEQYF. CDR3 nucleotide sequence: TGTGCCAGCAGCCCGAAGACAGGGGGCTACGAGCAGTACTTC.

This clone was picked up a small number of times. V gene TRBV19 combines with J gene TRBJ1-2, with D unclear. Germline V gene sequence: CDR1 LNHDA, CDR2 SQIVND (reference sequence). V was shortened by 3 bases and J by 2 bases, with 10 bases between the two germline ends. The CDR3 loop spans 14 amino acids. CDR3 DNA: TGTGCCAGTAGTATGGACTCACGAAACTATGGCTACACCTTC. This sequence encodes CASSMDSRNYGYTF.

The chain combines TRBV30 with TRBJ2-3, with TRBD1 matching 9 bases. The junction had 10 bases not matched to a gene; V was cut back by 2 bases and J by 7 bases. CDR3 size: 15 residues. CDR1 is GTSNPN, CDR2 SVGIG, per germline (reference sequence). The CDR3 reads CAWSNDRGKGYTQYF. DNA of the CDR3: TGTGCCTGGAGTAACGACAGGGGGAAGGGGTATACGCAGTATTTT.

This clone was counted between two and nine times. The V gene is TRBV12-5, the J gene TRBJ2-1; 10 bases agree with TRBD2. The CDR3 spans 17 residues. Trimming cost V 3 bases and J 3 bases; bases outside gene matches: 8. Germline lookup yields CDR1 LGHNT and CDR2 FRNRAP. Written as DNA, the CDR3 is TGTGCTAGTGGTTTATTTCTAGGGACTAGCGTCTACAATGAGCAGTTCTTC. Translating it yields CASGLFLGTSVYNEQFF. Based on the CDR3 plus reference TRBV12-5 and TRBJ2-1, the full variable domain is DARVTQTPRHKVTEMGQEVTMRCQPILGHNTVFWYRQTMMQGLELLAYFRNRAPLDDSGMPKDRFSAEMPDATLATLKIQPSEPRDSAVYFCASGLFLGTSVYNEQFFGPGTRLTVL.

This chain joins TRBV10-1 and TRBJ2-5, with 9 bases that match TRBD1. Germline lookup yields CDR1 WNHNN and CDR2 SYGVQD (reference sequence). CDR3 length: 14 amino acids. V was clipped by 0 bases and J by 4 bases; unmatched bases: 0. The DNA of the CDR3 is TGCGCCAGCAGTGAGTCGACAGGGGGAGAGACCCAGTACTTC. It yields the protein CASSESTGGETQYF.

This chain connects TRBV7-9 to TRBJ1-4, with 9 bases lining up with TRBD1. The CDR3 covers 15 residues. CDR1 and CDR2 from the germline V gene are SEHNR and FQNEAQ (reference sequence). The ends lost 5 bases at V and 7 bases at J; junction bases unmatched: 8. The chain's CDR3 is CASSHGQGWGEKLFF. DNA for the CDR3: TGTGCCAGCAGCCACGGACAGGGGTGGGGTGAAAAACTGTTTTTT.

The DNA of the CDR3 is TGCGCCAGCAGCCGGACAAGAGACACCCTGAACACTGAAGCTTTCTTT. It encodes CASSRTRDTLNTEAFF. This rearrangement joins TRBV5-1 to TRBJ1-1; possible D gene TRBD1, 5 bases. The CDR3 runs to 16 residues. CDR1 SGHRS and CDR2 YFSETQ come from the germline V gene. Trimming took off 4 bases at V and 0 bases at J, with 16 bases between the two ends.

The chain has TRBV18 and TRBJ2-3; TRBD2 aligns across 8 bases. Trimming at V came to 5 bases and at J to 2 bases, leaving 3 bases not matched to a gene. This CDR3 is built from 14 residues. Germline loops: CDR1 KGHSH, CDR2 LQKENI. The DNA for the CDR3 is TGTGCCAGCTCAACCGGACTAGCCACAGATACGCAGTATTTT. This gives the protein CASSTGLATDTQYF.

This clone is a singleton in its sample. The chain joins TRBV11-2 to TRBJ2-7; maybe TRBD1 (6 bases). The CDR3 is 16 residues long. Per the germline V gene, CDR1 is SGHAT and CDR2 is FQNNGV. The V end was cut by 5 bases, the J end by 5 bases, with 22 bases between. The CDR3 loop is CASSRHGTRGLDEQYF. The CDR3 DNA is TGTGCCAGCAGCCGCCATGGGACACGGGGTTTGGACGAGCAGTACTTC.

The rearrangement links TRBV9 to TRBJ2-1; weak D call: TRBD2 (5 bases). CDR3 length equals 16 residues. V lost 0 bases and J 3 bases, leaving 13 bases between the germline ends. Germline V lookup: CDR1 SGDLS, CDR2 YYNGEE. CDR3 residues: CASSVALASLYNEQFF. The DNA of the CDR3 is TGTGCCAGCAGCGTAGCCCTAGCCTCCCTCTACAATGAGCAGTTCTTC.

The chain is built from TRBV4-1 and TRBJ1-3; tentative D call: TRBD1 (5 bases). Deletions cut 4 bases from V and 4 bases from J, with 14 bases between. There are 15 residues in the CDR3. From germline, CDR1 is MGHRA and CDR2 YSYEKL. This chain's CDR3 is CASSPRPEGGNTIYF. As DNA, the CDR3 is TGCGCCAGCAGCCCAAGGCCGGAGGGGGGAAACACCATATATTTT.

The chain recombines TRBV5-1 with TRBJ2-1; 13 bases fit TRBD2. V lost 2 bases, J lost 3 bases, and 5 bases stayed unmatched. CDR3 size: 17 residues. Looked up from germline, CDR1 is SGHRS and CDR2 is YFSETQ. The CDR3 protein is CASSFAGLAGVYNEQFF. The CDR3 region has the DNA TGCGCCAGCAGCTTTGCCGGACTAGCGGGAGTCTACAATGAGCAGTTCTTC.

CDR3 amino acids: CASSLGRGDEQFF. CDR3 nucleotides: TGTGCCAGCAGCTTGGGCAGGGGTGATGAGCAGTTCTTC. The V and J genes are TRBV5-8 and TRBJ2-1, with TRBD1 as a possible D gene (6 bases). The CDR3 consists of 13 residues. Trimming removed 0 bases at V and 8 bases at J, with 9 bases between. Germline assignment: CDR1 SGHTS and CDR2 YDEGEE.

The chain recombines TRBV7-2 with TRBJ1-2; possibly TRBD1 for D (6 bases). This CDR3 contains 15 residues. Germline V gene lookup returns CDR1 SGHTA and CDR2 FQGNSA. Deletions cut 5 bases from V and 7 bases from J, with 20 bases between. The DNA of the CDR3 is TGTGCCAGCAGCCACCCACGGCGGGGGGCCTCTGGCTACACCTTC. Its translation: CASSHPRRGASGYTF.

The chain recombines TRBV4-3 with TRBJ1-1; D gene ambiguous. CDR3 length: 15 amino acids. V was pared by 4 bases and J by 0 bases, with 12 bases between. Germline values: CDR1 LGHNA, CDR2 YSLEER. The CDR3 bases are TGCGCCAGCAGCCCGAGTGGGCTAATGAACACTGAAGCTTTCTTT. Translating it yields CASSPSGLMNTEAFF.

The gene calls are TRBV28 and TRBJ2-5; TRBD1 is a possible D gene (7 bases). The J call may be wrong; the DNA end is better matched by TRBJ2-7. This CDR3 spans 14 amino acids. Germline V lookup: CDR1 MDHEN, CDR2 SYDVKM. The CDR3, as DNA: TGTGCCAGCACCCTGCAGGGGGGCCCCTACGAGCAGTACTTC. It specifies CASTLQGGPYEQYF.

The V and J genes are TRBV6-6 and TRBJ1-5; 11 bases line up with TRBD1. V was pared by 6 bases and J by 4 bases, with 5 bases of the junction left unmatched. The CDR3 loop spans 15 amino acids. Per the germline V gene, CDR1 is MNHNY and CDR2 is SVGAGI (reference sequence). The CDR3 bases are TGTGCCAGCAGCAGAGGGACAGGGGGGAATCAGCCCCAGCATTTT. Encoded protein: CASSRGTGGNQPQHF.